These T cell receptor beta chains were read from a single sample in a study of blood T cell repertoires in COVID-19. Some clones are missing from TCRdb's copy, which holds only in-frame ones; the method was immunoSEQ multiplex PCR. The sample has about 140,000 clones; more than 60% are singletons. The source material was peripheral blood. These receptors all come from a woman aged 60-75 years with acute or convalescent COVID-19. Both conserved end residues are part of each CDR3. A D gene is named only where the DNA matches it firmly. Clone sizes are given selectively: once, few, many, or a class where the clone is expanded.

d_gene: .; abundance: .; j_gene: TRBJ2-5; v_gene: TRBV5-1; CDR3nt: TGCGCCAGCAGCTTGCAACCCGAGGAGACCCAGTACTTC; CDR3aa: CASSLQPEETQYF
d_gene: TRBD2; abundance: few; j_gene: TRBJ2-1; v_gene: TRBV28; CDR3nt: TGTGCCAGCGACACCGGGACTAGCAATGAGCAGTTCTTC; CDR3aa: CASDTGTSNEQFF
d_gene: TRBD2; abundance: .; j_gene: TRBJ2-5; v_gene: TRBV5-1; CDR3nt: TGCGCCAGCAGCCTCGGACTAGCGATCGGACAAGAGACCCAGTACTTC; CDR3aa: CASSLGLAIGQETQYF
d_gene: TRBD2; abundance: .; j_gene: TRBJ2-2; v_gene: TRBV4-2; CDR3nt: TGTGCCAGCAGCCGGACTAGCGGCAACACCGGGGAGCTGTTTTTT; CDR3aa: CASSRTSGNTGELFF
d_gene: .; abundance: .; j_gene: TRBJ2-7; v_gene: TRBV19; CDR3nt: TGTGCCAGTAGTATAGTGGGGAGAGAGCAGTACTTC; CDR3aa: CASSIVGREQYF
d_gene: TRBD1; abundance: .; j_gene: TRBJ1-2; v_gene: TRBV3-1/TRBV3-2; CDR3nt: TGTGCCAGCAGCCAAGCCCGGGGGACAGGGATCTTCAACTATGGCTACACCTTC; CDR3aa: CASSQARGTGIFNYGYTF
d_gene: .; abundance: few; j_gene: TRBJ2-2; v_gene: TRBV6-5; CDR3nt: TGTGCCAGCAGATCCTTCCTCGGGGAGCTGTTTTTT; CDR3aa: CASRSFLGELFF
d_gene: .; abundance: .; j_gene: TRBJ2-7; v_gene: TRBV18; CDR3nt: TGTGCCAGCTCACCAGGCGGGCTGGACGAGCAGTACTTC; CDR3aa: CASSPGGLDEQYF
d_gene: TRBD2; abundance: once; j_gene: TRBJ2-1; v_gene: TRBV7-2; CDR3nt: TGTGCCAGCAGCTTAGACGCCGGGACTAGCCTTGGTGAGCAGTTCTTC; CDR3aa: CASSLDAGTSLGEQFF
d_gene: .; abundance: .; j_gene: TRBJ2-3; v_gene: TRBV7-9; CDR3nt: TGTGCCAGCAGCTCCGAAGGGGCTAGCACAGATACGCAGTATTTT; CDR3aa: CASSSEGASTDTQYF
d_gene: .; abundance: .; j_gene: TRBJ2-1; v_gene: TRBV5-1; CDR3nt: TGCGCCAGCAGCTTGTCTTTCGACCAGGGGAGCTCCTACAATGAGCAGTTCTTC; CDR3aa: CASSLSFDQGSSYNEQFF
d_gene: .; abundance: .; j_gene: TRBJ1-1; v_gene: TRBV19; CDR3nt: TGTGCCAGTACGCAACACATGAACACTGAAGCTTTCTTT; CDR3aa: CASTQHMNTEAFF
d_gene: .; abundance: .; j_gene: TRBJ1-4; v_gene: TRBV28; CDR3nt: TGTGCCAGCAGTTTTCTAGGGGATGAAAAACTGTTTTTT; CDR3aa: CASSFLGDEKLFF
d_gene: .; abundance: .; j_gene: TRBJ1-4; v_gene: TRBV18; CDR3nt: TGTGCCAGCTCACCGGTTCCTTCAGGGAGGCCTAATGAAAAACTGTTTTTT; CDR3aa: CASSPVPSGRPNEKLFF
d_gene: .; abundance: .; j_gene: TRBJ2-7; v_gene: TRBV19; CDR3nt: TGTGCCAGTAGTGCTCTCCGCGGCGAGCAGTACTTC; CDR3aa: CASSALRGEQYF
d_gene: TRBD2; abundance: few; j_gene: TRBJ2-1; v_gene: TRBV5-1; CDR3nt: TGCGCCAGCAGCTTGGTAGCGGGTTTCAACAATGAGCAGTTCTTC; CDR3aa: CASSLVAGFNNEQFF
d_gene: .; abundance: few; j_gene: TRBJ2-7; v_gene: TRBV4-1; CDR3nt: TGCGCCAGCAGCCAAGAGGTAACAGGAGAATCCTACGAGCAGTACTTC; CDR3aa: CASSQEVTGESYEQYF